This T cell receptor beta chain derives from a study of CD8 T cells in Susac syndrome. Study-level points and caveats: The CD4+ T cell repertoires, which came from Susac syndrome patients, showed no sign of clonal expansion.

With random hexamers, reverse transcription was performed on about 0.5 to 1 ug of RNA. Amplification of TCR beta CDR3 used immunoSEQ multiplex PCR across 54 Vbeta and 13 Jbeta. Using its own MiXCR run on the immunoSEQ multiplex PCR reads, TCRdb lists one record per CDR3 protein. The data contain about 200,000 distinct CDR3 sequences, roughly nine tenths of them singletons. This CDR3 spans 14 amino acids. The germline V and J ends were trimmed by 1 base and 4 bases, with 11 bases remaining between them. Germline CDR1 is DFQATT and CDR2 is SNEGSKA (reference sequence). This clonotype was found a few times. The antigen remains undetermined.

The chain uses TRBV20-1 and TRBJ1-5; no definite D call. The TCR sequence derives from a human donor with Susac syndrome. The sequenced sample was CD4+ T cells from PBMCs. This chain's CDR3 is CSARVRSRNQPQHF. The CDR3 coding sequence is TGCAGTGCTAGAGTCAGGTCCCGTAATCAGCCCCAGCATTTT.